These 20 T cell receptor beta chains came from one sample sequenced in a study of shared clonotypes between healthy human individuals. Profiling relied on immunoSEQ multiplex PCR, and the TCRdb table lists in-frame clones only, not all of them. Of roughly 660,000 clones listed, 90% were seen once; the top ten hold 34%. Sequenced input: memory CD8+ T cells from PBMCs. Specified subset: CD45RO+ cells pooled with CCR7-negative TemRA cells. Every receptor here comes from a man in his late teens or twenties in good health. Some clones in this sample may be carry-over from other donors' samples.

Comment on this clone: The same CDR3 arises from other DNA sequences in this sample as well. The chain combines TRBV9 with TRBJ2-1; D may be TRBD2 (5 bases). V was clipped by 3 bases and J by 7 bases, with 8 bases between them. Germline assignment: CDR1 SGDLS and CDR2 YYNGEE. This CDR3 is 12 amino acids long. The CDR3 loop is CASSALGNEQFF. The CDR3 bases are TGTGCCAGCAGCGCACTAGGGAATGAGCAGTTCTTC.

The rearrangement uses TRBV5-1 and TRBJ2-7; the match to TRBD1 covers 9 bases. V dropped 0 bases and J dropped 5; count of bases not matched to a gene: 0. Germline V CDR1 and CDR2: SGHRS, YFSETQ. The CDR3 length is 13 residues. The CDR3 sequence is CASSLDRGHEQYF. The CDR3, as DNA: TGCGCCAGCAGCTTGGACAGGGGGCACGAGCAGTACTTC.

The genes are TRBV27 and TRBJ2-3; TRBD2 aligns across 15 bases. Trimming at V came to 2 bases and at J to 4 bases, leaving 4 bases not matched to a gene. The CDR3 contains 17 residues. Germline lookup yields CDR1 MNHEY and CDR2 SMNVEV (reference sequence). The CDR3 DNA reads TGTGCCAGCAGTTTAATCGGGACTAGCGGGAGGTCAGATACGCAGTATTTT. Its translation: CASSLIGTSGRSDTQYF.

The chain uses TRBV9 and TRBJ2-7; 10 bases fit TRBD2. Trimming removed 4 bases from V and 6 bases from J; junction bases left unmatched: 19. The CDR3 contains 18 residues. Per germline, CDR1 SGDLS and CDR2 YYNGEE. The CDR3 protein is CASSSEPGLAGVTGEQYF. CDR3 in DNA: TGTGCCAGCAGCTCCGAACCCGGGCTAGCGGGAGTTACCGGCGAGCAGTACTTC.

V gene TRBV29-1 combines with J gene TRBJ1-1; TRBD1 agrees at 11 bases. The CDR3 is 16 amino acids. Germline assignment: CDR1 SQVTM and CDR2 ANQGSEA. Losses at the gene ends were 1 base for V and 0 bases for J; bases not matched to a gene: 4. The CDR3 spells CSVEAGTGGMNTEAFF. The CDR3 nucleotides read TGCAGCGTTGAAGCTGGGACAGGGGGAATGAACACTGAAGCTTTCTTT.

This sequence joins TRBV28 and TRBJ1-2; possible D gene TRBD1, 5 bases. Between the trimmed V and J ends, which lost 5 bases and 6 bases, there was a span of 19 bases. The CDR3 totals 15 residues. The V gene's germline CDR1 is MDHEN and CDR2 SYDVKM. CDR3 nucleotides: TGTGCCAGCAGTCTTTCTCCAGGGTCCCCTCATGGCTACACCTTC. This codes for CASSLSPGSPHGYTF.

The chain carries TRBV27 and TRBJ2-5; 7 bases map to TRBD2. V dropped 4 bases and J dropped 5; count of bases not matched to a gene: 13. Germline CDR1 reads MNHEY; CDR2 reads SMNVEV (reference sequence). This CDR3 has 16 residues. CDR3 region: CASSSSLAALSETQYF. The CDR3 region has the DNA TGTGCCAGCAGTTCCTCTCTAGCGGCCCTCAGTGAGACCCAGTACTTC.

The rearrangement joins TRBV6-1 to TRBJ1-2; D ambiguous. This CDR3 is 13 amino acids long. The germline V gene encodes CDR1 MNHNS and CDR2 SASEGT. V shed 9 bases and J shed 3 bases, with 14 bases lying between them. CDR3 loop: CASRVLGYYGYTF. The CDR3, as DNA: TGTGCCAGTAGGGTGCTGGGCTACTATGGCTACACCTTC.

V gene TRBV27 combines with J gene TRBJ2-7; D is tentatively TRBD1 or TRBD2 (5 bases each). The CDR3 runs 15 residues. V dropped 4 bases and J dropped 0 bases, with 13 bases sitting between them. Germline CDR1 reads MNHEY; CDR2 reads SMNVEV (reference sequence). CDR3 DNA sequence: TGTGCCAGCAGTTGGGGGTCGCAGAGCTCCTACGAGCAGTACTTC. This translates into CASSWGSQSSYEQYF.

The V and J genes are TRBV11-2 and TRBJ2-2; D gene ambiguous. Germline V CDR1 and CDR2: SGHAT, FQNNGV. The germline V and J ends were trimmed by 1 base and 4 bases, with 7 bases remaining between them. The CDR3 is made up of 14 amino acids. CDR3 DNA: TGTGCCAGCAGCTTAGTAGTAGGCACCGGGGAGCTGTTTTTT. It codes for CASSLVVGTGELFF.

The chain uses TRBV2 and TRBJ2-7; D gene uncertain. CDR3 length equals 17 residues. Per germline, CDR1 SNHLY and CDR2 FYNNEI. The V end lost 5 bases, the J end lost 3 bases, and 23 bases lay between the germline ends. This CDR3 is CASSPRNKVTVVYEQYF. The CDR3 bases are TGTGCCAGCAGTCCAAGAAACAAAGTTACGGTTGTCTACGAGCAGTACTTC.

The chain carries TRBV7-9 and TRBJ1-1; 12 bases align to TRBD1. Germline V lookup: CDR1 SEHNR, CDR2 FQNEAQ (reference sequence). Trimming cost V 4 bases and J 3 bases; bases outside gene matches: 6. The CDR3 contains 16 residues. CDR3 DNA sequence: TGTGCCAGCAGCTCCCAGGGACAGGGGGCATACACTGAAGCTTTCTTT. It translates to CASSSQGQGAYTEAFF.

V usage is TRBV28 and J usage is TRBJ1-5; the match to TRBD1 covers 9 bases. Germline CDR1 and CDR2: MDHEN and SYDVKM. The CDR3 sequence is 21 residues long. With 4 bases clipped from V and 0 bases from J, the junction kept 19 bases outside the gene matches. CDR3 in DNA: TGTGCCAGCAGTTCCCGGACAGGGGTCCCACCAGACCTTTATAGCAATCAGCCCCAGCATTTT. This sequence encodes CASSSRTGVPPDLYSNQPQHF.

CDR3 region: CASMTPNRAKAFF. The CDR3 coding sequence is TGTGCCAGCATGACCCCCAACAGGGCCAAAGCTTTCTTT. The chain uses TRBV28 and TRBJ1-1, with D possibly TRBD1 on 6 matching bases. The CDR3 extends over 13 amino acids. Germline assignment: CDR1 MDHEN and CDR2 SYDVKM. V lost 7 bases to trimming and J lost 9 bases, with 18 bases between them.

The chain couples TRBV27 to TRBJ2-7; 10 positions match TRBD2. With V trimmed by 4 bases and J by 3 bases, 9 bases remained unmatched. CDR3 length equals 16 residues. CDR1 and CDR2 (germline): MNHEY, SMNVEV (reference sequence). DNA for the CDR3: TGTGCCAGCAGTTCCTTAGCGGGAGGCCCCCTCTACGAGCAGTACTTC. Protein product: CASSSLAGGPLYEQYF.

V and J are TRBV13 and TRBJ1-1; the D gene is possibly TRBD1 (6 bases). This CDR3 region has 17 residues. Deletions cut 5 bases from V and 11 bases from J, with 30 bases between. CDR1 PRHDT and CDR2 FYEKMQ come from the germline V gene (reference sequence). CDR3 DNA sequence: TGTGCCAGCAGCCCTCAAGGATCACAGGGCGCGGTTCTGGAGGCTTTCTTT. It translates to CASSPQGSQGAVLEAFF.

The chain combines TRBV7-9 with TRBJ1-1; 7 bases are shared with TRBD1. CDR3 size: 13 residues. The germline CDR1 and CDR2 sequences are SEHNR and FQNEAQ (reference sequence). V dropped 5 bases and J dropped 7; count of bases not matched to a gene: 7. The CDR3, as DNA: TGTGCCAGCAGCCCCGGGACAGCTAATGAAGCTTTCTTT. Its protein is CASSPGTANEAFF. Based on the CDR3 plus reference TRBV7-9 and TRBJ1-1, the full variable domain is DTGVSQNPRHKITKRGQNVTFRCDPISEHNRLYWYRQTLGQGPEFLTYFQNEAQLEKSRLLSDRFSAERPKGSFSTLEIQRTEQGDSAMYLCASSPGTANEAFFGQGTRLTVV.

The chain has TRBV19 and TRBJ2-7; D is ambiguous. There are 13 residues in the CDR3. In germline, CDR1 is LNHDA, CDR2 SQIVND (reference sequence). Trimming took 4 bases from V and 3 from J, leaving 10 bases between them. The DNA for the CDR3 is TGTGCCAGTAGTACCCGGGTCCTCTACGAGCAGTACTTC. It yields the protein CASSTRVLYEQYF.

V usage is TRBV7-6 and J usage is TRBJ2-7; 10 nucleotides agree with TRBD1. This CDR3 spans 14 amino acids. Germline lookup yields CDR1 SGHVS and CDR2 FNYEAQ. Trimming removed 3 bases from V and 5 bases from J; junction bases left unmatched: 4. Here the CDR3 reads CASSLRQGAHEQYF. CDR3 sequence (DNA): TGTGCCAGCAGCTTGAGACAGGGGGCCCACGAGCAGTACTTC. Variable domain in full (rest from reference TRBV7-6 and TRBJ2-7): GAGVSQSPRYKVTKRGQDVALRCDPISGHVSLYWYRQALGQGPEFLTYFNYEAQQDKSGLPNDRFSAERPEGSISTLTIQRTEQRDSAMYRCASSLRQGAHEQYFGPGTRLTVT.

This chain links TRBV27 with TRBJ1-1; 9 bases are a match to TRBD1. The CDR3 is made up of 14 amino acids. The V and J ends lost 3 bases and 3 bases, in that order; junction bases with no gene match: 2. Germline-derived CDR1 and CDR2 are MNHEY and SMNVEV (reference sequence). Written as DNA, the CDR3 is TGTGCCAGCAGTTTGACAGGGGGTTACACTGAAGCTTTCTTT. Encoded protein: CASSLTGGYTEAFF.